This TCR beta chain was sequenced for a study of blood T cells in healthy people across ages. PCR was performed a second time for 7 to 11 cycles using a sample-barcoded 5' primer and a J-beta primer mix. The authors tagged each cDNA molecule using a template-switch adaptor with 12 random nucleotides. Via MiXCR, TCRdb re-called the 5' RACE reads, giving one row per CDR3 protein. This sample yields approximately 900,000 distinct CDR3 sequences, of which 48% are seen a single time; about an eighth belongs to the top ten. Findings and caveats of the study: Age advanced and TCR beta diversity per million T cells fell, roughly linearly.

The germline V gene has CDR1 LGHDT and CDR2 YNNKEL (reference sequence). The CDR3 is made up of 15 amino acids. Trimming took off 0 bases at V and 7 bases at J, with 12 bases between the two ends. As regards this clonotype: Its antigen is unknown.

Sequenced: blood. The chain links TRBV3-1 to TRBJ1-4, with D possibly matching TRBD1 (6 bases). The receptor was derived from a man aged 30 to 45 in good health. The CDR3: CASSQDAQGGEKLFF. Written as DNA, the CDR3 is TGTGCCAGCAGCCAAGATGCACAGGGAGGTGAAAAACTGTTTTTT.